This T cell receptor beta chain was captured by sequencing in a study of cytomegalovirus exposure and HLA in healthy donors. The CDR3 consists of 14 residues. The germline CDR1 and CDR2 sequences are LNHNV and YYDKDF (reference sequence). Deletions cut 9 bases from V and 3 bases from J, with 15 bases between. Both 60 Vbeta primers and 13 Jbeta primers went into the PCR. TCRdb's copy holds only in-frame clones and misses some; the assay was immunoSEQ multiplex PCR. The sample gives 75,000 to 80,000 clones, about 75% of which show up once; just under 5% is in the top ten. The origin of this receptor is a man in his sixties in good health and CMV-seropositive. The chain combines TRBV15 with TRBJ1-3; possibly TRBD1 for D (5 bases). The sequencing input was PBMCs. In DNA, the CDR3 is TGTGCCACGGGGCGGAGGGGAGTTGGAAACACCATATATTTT. This codes for CATGRRGVGNTIYF.